The 20 T cell receptor beta chains below come from one sample, sequenced in a study of blood T cell repertoires in COVID-19. Measured with immunoSEQ multiplex PCR; TCRdb has only the in-frame clones, and not every one. The top ten clones hold approximately 1.5% of a sample with about 110,000 clones, 70% to 90% of them seen once. The specimen was peripheral blood. These receptors all come from a man aged 40-49 years with acute or convalescent COVID-19.

This clone has just one count. The chain has TRBV3-1 (or the pseudogene TRBV3-2) and TRBJ2-3; TRBD2 agrees at 11 bases. The V gene's germline CDR1 is LGHDT and CDR2 YNNKEL (reference sequence). The CDR3 sequence is 18 residues long. V dropped 4 bases and J dropped 0; count of bases not matched to a gene: 9. CDR3 in amino acids: CASSRTLAGGKSTDTQYF. The CDR3 coding sequence is TGTGCCAGCAGCCGTACTCTAGCGGGGGGCAAAAGCACAGATACGCAGTATTTT.

V gene TRBV7-6 combines with J gene TRBJ2-1; 11 bases line up with TRBD2. CDR1 and CDR2 (germline): SGHVS, FNYEAQ. V was clipped by 4 bases and J by 7 bases; unmatched bases: 6. The CDR3 is made up of 15 amino acids. CDR3: CASSSTSGRENEQFF. The CDR3, as DNA: TGTGCCAGCAGCTCTACTAGCGGGAGAGAGAATGAGCAGTTCTTC.

This chain joins TRBV7-2 and TRBJ2-5; D is perhaps TRBD2 (6 bases). This CDR3 has 14 residues. From germline, CDR1 is SGHTA and CDR2 FQGNSA. The V and J ends lost 1 base and 4 bases respectively, with 10 bases between them. The CDR3 spells CASSLGRDRETQYF. In nucleotides, the CDR3 is TGTGCCAGCAGCTTAGGGAGGGATAGAGAGACCCAGTACTTC.

The chain is built from TRBV5-6 and TRBJ2-5; TRBD2 matches 9 bases. This CDR3 has 16 residues. Germline V lookup: CDR1 SGHDT, CDR2 YYEEEE. The junction had 6 bases not matched to a gene; V was cut back by 2 bases and J by 1 base. The CDR3 nucleotides are TGTGCCAGCAGCTTTTTTGTAGCGGGAGTCCAAGAGACCCAGTACTTC. Encoded protein: CASSFFVAGVQETQYF.

The chain uses TRBV7-8 and TRBJ2-3; tentatively, D is TRBD2 (6 bases). The CDR3 sequence is 16 residues long. Germline V gives CDR1 SGHVS, CDR2 FQNEAQ. Trimming stripped 5 bases from V and 1 base from J, with 16 bases between. CDR3 nucleotide sequence: TGTGCCAGCAGCCCCCTCGGGTGGAGGGGCACAGATACGCAGTATTTT. It codes for CASSPLGWRGTDTQYF. The full variable domain, with the rest looked up from reference TRBV7-8 and TRBJ2-3, is GAGVSQSPRYKVAKRGQDVALRCDPISGHVSLFWYQQALGQGPEFLTYFQNEAQLDKSGLPSDRFFAERPEGSVSTLKIQRTQQEDSAVYLCASSPLGWRGTDTQYFGPGTRLTVL.

This clone was detected only a few times. The chain combines TRBV11-2 with TRBJ2-7; TRBD2 agrees at 8 bases. V was pared by 5 bases and J by 3 bases, with 9 bases of the junction left unmatched. The CDR3 runs to 15 residues. Per the germline V gene, CDR1 is SGHAT and CDR2 is FQNNGV. CDR3 coding DNA: TGTGCCAGCAGCAGAAGCGGCGGGAGGAACTACGAGCAGTACTTC. Protein: CASSRSGGRNYEQYF.

CDR3 loop: CASSQDWRGTNEKLFF. CDR3 nucleotides: TGCGCCAGCAGCCAAGATTGGAGGGGAACTAATGAAAAACTGTTTTTT. The genes are TRBV4-3 and TRBJ1-4, with D possibly being TRBD1 (5 bases). Deletions cut 0 bases from V and 1 base from J, with 9 bases between. The CDR3 has 16 amino acids. Germline CDR1 and CDR2: LGHNA and YSLEER.

The J gene is TRBJ2-1, the V gene TRBV19, with D unresolved. CDR1 is LNHDA and CDR2 is SQIVND in the germline V gene (reference sequence). Trimming shortened V by 3 bases and J by 5 bases, and 5 bases separated the two germline ends. This CDR3 has 12 amino acids. CDR3 sequence (DNA): TGTGCCAGTAGTATTTCTGACAATGAGCAGTTCTTC. Its translation: CASSISDNEQFF.

The chain couples TRBV6-2 or TRBV6-3 to TRBJ1-1; no clear D gene. This CDR3 contains 18 residues. V shed 6 bases and J shed 0 bases, with 23 bases lying between them. Germline V gene sequence: CDR1 MNHEY, CDR2 SVGEGT. In nucleotides, the CDR3 is TGTGCCAGCAGCTCCTCACCGTACAGACACCTGATGAACACTGAAGCTTTCTTT. This sequence encodes CASSSSPYRHLMNTEAFF.

The chain employs TRBV28 and TRBJ2-3, with 15 bases that match TRBD2. The junction had 6 bases not matched to a gene; V was cut back by 6 bases and J by 8 bases. Germline CDR1 MDHEN, CDR2 SYDVKM. The length of the CDR3 is 15 residues. The CDR3 sequence is CASRPPGLAGGTQYF. CDR3 bases: TGTGCCAGCAGACCTCCGGGACTAGCGGGAGGTACGCAGTATTTT.

The chain uses TRBV5-6 and TRBJ2-5; D possibly corresponds to TRBD1 (6 bases). V was cut by 1 base and J by 7 bases, with 14 bases left in between. CDR1 is SGHDT, CDR2 YYEEEE, per germline. The CDR3 extends over 14 amino acids. CDR3 bases: TGTGCCAGCAGCTTGAGGGGCCAGGGGTCGACCCAGTACTTC. This encodes CASSLRGQGSTQYF.

V gene TRBV7-3 combines with J gene TRBJ2-5; the D gene is possibly TRBD2 (7 bases). Between the trimmed V and J ends, which lost 5 bases and 4 bases, there was a span of 14 bases. The V gene's germline CDR1 is SGHTA and CDR2 FQGTGA. This CDR3 spans 14 amino acids. CDR3 in DNA: TGTGCCAGCAGCCCCGGGGGGCTCGGAGAGACCCAGTACTTC. Its protein product is CASSPGGLGETQYF.

The chain is built from TRBV14 and TRBJ2-1; 9 positions match TRBD2. Losses at the gene ends were 3 bases for V and 5 bases for J; bases not matched to a gene: 14. The germline V gene encodes CDR1 SGHDN and CDR2 FVKESK. The CDR3 is 18 amino acids. The CDR3 protein is CASSHMPGGGRAHNEQFF. In DNA, the CDR3 is TGTGCCAGCAGCCACATGCCTGGGGGCGGGAGGGCCCACAATGAGCAGTTCTTC.

CDR3 DNA sequence: TGTGCCAGTAGTATGGTAGCGGGAAATCCTTACGAGCAGTACTTC. It translates to CASSMVAGNPYEQYF. The chain combines TRBV19 with TRBJ2-7; 8 bases match TRBD2. Germline CDR1 reads LNHDA; CDR2 reads SQIVND (reference sequence). The CDR3 runs to 15 residues. The V gene end was trimmed by 3 bases and the J gene end by 4 bases; junction bases not matched to a gene: 8.

The chain employs TRBV30 and TRBJ2-1; TRBD1 aligns across 7 bases. After removal of 3 bases from V and 10 bases from J, the junction contained 12 bases not matched to a gene. CDR1 and CDR2 (germline): GTSNPN, SVGIG (reference sequence). There are 14 residues in the CDR3. The CDR3 protein is CAWSRRGLVAEQFF. CDR3 in DNA: TGTGCCTGGAGCCGAAGGGGGCTAGTGGCCGAGCAGTTCTTC. Full variable domain (remainder filled in from reference TRBV30 and TRBJ2-1): SQTIHQWPATLVQPVGSPLSLECTVEGTSNPNLYWYRQAAGRGLQLLFYSVGIGQISSEVPQNLSASRPQDRQFILSSKKLLLSDSGFYLCAWSRRGLVAEQFFGPGTRLTVL.

The gene calls are TRBV7-8 and TRBJ2-7; 8 bases map to TRBD2. V lost 5 bases to trimming and J lost 2 bases; unmatched junction nucleotides: 5. The CDR3 contains 14 residues. The germline CDR1 and CDR2 sequences are SGHVS and FQNEAQ. CDR3 sequence: CASSQLAVPYEQYF. The DNA of the CDR3 is TGTGCCAGCAGCCAACTAGCGGTTCCCTACGAGCAGTACTTC.

The rearrangement uses TRBV28 and TRBJ2-7; 8 bases match TRBD2. V was pared by 6 bases and J by 2 bases, with 6 bases of the junction left unmatched. CDR3 length: 14 amino acids. Germline V gene data show CDR1 as MDHEN and CDR2 as SYDVKM. The CDR3 DNA follows: TGTGCCAGCAGGCCTTCCGGGGGGGCCTACGAGCAGTACTTC. Amino acids: CASRPSGGAYEQYF.

The chain links TRBV6-5 to TRBJ2-1; possibly TRBD2 for D (5 bases). Trimming shortened V by 6 bases and J by 7 bases, and 19 bases separated the two germline ends. Looked up from germline, CDR1 is MNHEY and CDR2 is SVGAGI. This CDR3 has 15 amino acids. The CDR3 DNA is TGTGCCAGCAGCCAACTGGGAGCGTCCGGTAATGAGCAGTTCTTC. Amino acid sequence: CASSQLGASGNEQFF.

This clone was found a few times. This sequence joins TRBV19 and TRBJ1-5; 8 bases are a match to TRBD1. The V and J ends lost 3 bases and 2 bases, in that order; junction bases with no gene match: 3. This CDR3 contains 15 residues. Germline CDR1 is LNHDA and CDR2 is SQIVND (reference sequence). The CDR3 sequence is CASSMTGAGNQPQHF. DNA of the CDR3: TGTGCCAGTAGTATGACAGGGGCGGGCAATCAGCCCCAGCATTTT.

V gene TRBV15 combines with J gene TRBJ1-6; D might be TRBD1 (6 bases). The CDR3 has 16 amino acids. The ends were cut back, 0 bases at V and 5 bases at J, with 11 bases in the middle. Germline V gene data show CDR1 as LNHNV and CDR2 as YYDKDF (reference sequence). The CDR3 DNA reads as TGTGCCACCAGCAGAGATACGGGACACCATAATTCACCCCTCCACTTT. The encoded protein is CATSRDTGHHNSPLHF.